This T cell receptor beta chain came from a study of CD8 T cells in ankylosing spondylitis (dated by TCRdb to about 2017). Describing the broader study: The study profiled T cell receptor beta repertoires in healthy donors and ankylosing spondylitis patients to find disease-linked TCR variants. Peripheral blood was sampled, and synovial fluid was additionally collected from ankylosing spondylitis patients. The full study cohort was made up of 25 ankylosing spondylitis patients and fewer than 120 healthy donors.

In its sample, this clonotype was seen a few times. Its antigen remains undetermined. Per-base qualities were not stored, and no clone one base away is much larger. Instrument used: Illumina HiSeq 2500. TCR beta libraries were prepared by quantitative 5'-RACE with molecular barcodes. In the paper's pipeline: Disease-linked TCR variants were identified with a new computational method built on a probabilistic model of VDJ rearrangement. The public sequencing data were trimmed at Q25 with fastp and processed into clonotypes with MiXCR by TCRdb, which kept only in-frame beta chains. Each record represents a unique CDR3 protein, reported with the most common genes and DNA among its rows. None of the V and J calls come from the authors' own analysis; TCRdb made them. This sample holds approximately 200,000 distinct CDR3 sequences; around 13% were observed only once. The leading ten clones occupy 16% of the sample.

Results and caveats for the whole study, not just this receptor: Significant enrichment of the disease-linked clones was reported in matched synovial fluid samples from ankylosing spondylitis patients. A CD8+ phenotype was shown by the disease-linked clones, which were found at relatively low frequencies in peripheral blood. Some motif variants were previously reported in synovial fluid and blood of reactive arthritis patients, suggesting common disease-initiation mechanisms. A TCR beta motif of eight highly homologous amino acid variants appeared characteristic of blood from ankylosing spondylitis patients.

The CDR3 runs 13 amino acids, cysteine and phenylalanine included. Only CDR3 DNA is held: 39 bases, read in frame from base 1. The germline V gene (reference sequence) provides CDR1 LGHDT and CDR2 YNNKEL. The V end loses 5 bases and the J end loses 3 bases, and a stretch of 11 bases separates them. The sequence came from a male donor with ankylosing spondylitis or in good health (not recorded which). Sequences were obtained from blood, either unsorted or a sorted T cell fraction (not recorded which). The chain links TRBV3-1 with TRBJ2-7; TRBD2 is possibly the D segment (5 matching bases). The CDR3 is CASSGGTDYEQYF. The bases are TGTGCCAGCAGCGGAGGAACGGACTACGAGCAGTACTTC.